Following are 10 T cell receptor beta chains from one sample sequenced in a study of blood T cell repertoires in COVID-19. Measured with immunoSEQ multiplex PCR; TCRdb has only the in-frame clones, and not every one. The sample consists of 52,000 or so clones, around 85% of them appearing once. The sample taken for sequencing was peripheral blood. Source of these receptors: a man between 65 and 85 years old with active COVID-19.

V gene TRBV18 combines with J gene TRBJ1-6, with a possible D match to TRBD1 (6 bases). Trimming took 2 bases from V and 7 from J, leaving 12 bases between them. Germline CDR1 KGHSH, CDR2 LQKENI. This CDR3 contains 15 residues. CDR3 residues: CASSPVEGTNSPLHF. In DNA form, the CDR3 reads TGTGCCAGCTCACCAGTCGAGGGGACAAATTCACCCCTCCACTTT.

This sequence joins TRBV12-5 and TRBJ1-2, with 11 nucleotides matching TRBD1. The CDR3 has 15 amino acids. Germline CDR1 and CDR2: LGHNT and FRNRAP. J gave up 10 bases and V 0 bases, and 7 bases lay outside the gene matches. CDR3 DNA: TGTGCTAGTGGTTTGGTCGGACAGGGGGCTGCGGACTACACCTTC. This codes for CASGLVGQGAADYTF.

V and J are TRBV10-3 and TRBJ2-5, with 9 bases aligning to TRBD2. CDR3 length: 15 residues. Germline CDR1 and CDR2: ENHRY and SYGVKD. V was pared by 11 bases and J by 0 bases, with 10 bases of the junction left unmatched. The DNA of the CDR3 is TGTGCCGCCAAGAGGGCGGGAGGGTACCAAGAGACCCAGTACTTC. Translation gives CAAKRAGGYQETQYF.

The sample holds one count of this clone. V is TRBV18 and J is TRBJ1-2; D gene unclear. The CDR3 is 13 residues long. Germline CDR1 is KGHSH and CDR2 is LQKENI. V lost 3 bases, J lost 8 bases, and 13 bases lay in between. CDR3 coding DNA: TGTGCCAGCTCACCCCCAGAGGAGTACGGCTACACCTTC. As protein: CASSPPEEYGYTF.

This clone was seen only a few times. CDR3 loop: CASSYSSGGYNEQFF. In nucleotides, the CDR3 is TGTGCCAGCAGTTACTCTTCGGGCGGGTACAATGAGCAGTTCTTC. The chain uses TRBV6-5 and TRBJ2-1; possible D gene TRBD2, 5 bases. V was cut by 0 bases and J by 4 bases, with 10 bases left in between. CDR1 is MNHEY and CDR2 is SVGAGI in the germline V gene. There are 15 residues in the CDR3.

Here the CDR3 DNA reads TGTGCCAGCAGCTTAGTGGGACTAGCGGGAGGGTACCAAGAGACCCAGTACTTC. Its protein product is CASSLVGLAGGYQETQYF. The chain is built from TRBV11-2 and TRBJ2-5; 16 bases are shared with TRBD2. V gave up 1 base and J gave up 0 bases; unmatched junction bases: 2. The germline CDR1 and CDR2 sequences are SGHAT and FQNNGV. This CDR3 comprises 18 residues.

The rearrangement links TRBV5-5 to TRBJ2-2; 7 positions match TRBD1. Germline CDR1 reads SGHKS; CDR2 reads YYEKEE (reference sequence). The CDR3 loop spans 14 amino acids. Germline trimming cut 5 bases from V and 7 bases from J; bases unmatched to any gene: 8. The CDR3 DNA sequence: TGTGCCAGCAGGAACACAGGGGACATCGGGGAGCTGTTTTTT. Amino acids: CASRNTGDIGELFF.

This rearrangement joins TRBV19 to TRBJ2-1, with a weak D call TRBD2 (5 bases). The CDR3 is made up of 15 amino acids. V was trimmed by 6 bases and J by 7 bases, leaving 19 bases between them. The germline gives CDR1 LNHDA, CDR2 SQIVND (reference sequence). This CDR3 reads CASRIQDSRWNEQFF. For the CDR3, the DNA is TGTGCCAGTAGGATCCAGGACTCGCGGTGGAATGAGCAGTTCTTC.

Concerning this clone itself: Other nucleotide sequences in the sample specify the same CDR3. This chain joins TRBV19 and TRBJ2-7; 11 bases map to TRBD1. CDR1 and CDR2 (germline): LNHDA, SQIVND (reference sequence). Trimming removed 3 bases from V and 4 bases from J; junction bases left unmatched: 5. CDR3 size: 15 residues. CDR3 nucleotide sequence: TGTGCCAGTAGTATCGGTCGGGACAGGGGGTACGAGCAGTACTTC. Translating gives CASSIGRDRGYEQYF.

This sequence joins TRBV10-3 and TRBJ2-1, with a possible D match to TRBD1 (6 bases). In germline, CDR1 is ENHRY, CDR2 SYGVKD. V shed 7 bases and J shed 5 bases, with 18 bases lying between them. The CDR3 contains 15 residues. The CDR3 spells CAIKPGPRDNNEQFF. CDR3 DNA: TGTGCCATCAAGCCGGGTCCTAGGGACAACAATGAGCAGTTCTTC.